This T cell receptor (beta chain) emerged from a study of regulatory T cells in long-lasting Graves disease. Arm-PCR of CDR3 regions and iRepertoire HTBI primers were the basis on which TCR beta libraries were built. TCRdb reprocessed the multiplex PCR reads with MiXCR, giving one entry per CDR3 protein. The sample holds hundreds of thousands of distinct CDR3 sequences, approximately 16% seen once. The V and J ends lost 2 bases and 6 bases, in that order; junction bases with no gene match: 8. The CDR3 extends over 15 amino acids. Germline CDR1 reads GTSNPN; CDR2 reads SVGIG (reference sequence). This clonotype was detected only a few times. Specified time point: newly diagnosed GD, antithyroid drugs for less than 3 months. From PBMCs, RNA was extracted and then used to make the TCR library. The sample was also linked to a second study, of T cells in Graves' hyperthyroidism and ophthalmopathy.

The source is a woman aged 35-65 years with Graves disease. The J gene is TRBJ2-2, the V gene TRBV30, with 8 positions matching TRBD2. Specimen: peripheral blood mononuclear cells (PBMCs), collected at new diagnosis, from a patient treated with antithyroid drugs. The CDR3 DNA sequence: TGTGCCTGGAGTTTTCAAACTAGCGGTGCCGGGGAGCTGTTTTTT. Translated: CAWSFQTSGAGELFF.